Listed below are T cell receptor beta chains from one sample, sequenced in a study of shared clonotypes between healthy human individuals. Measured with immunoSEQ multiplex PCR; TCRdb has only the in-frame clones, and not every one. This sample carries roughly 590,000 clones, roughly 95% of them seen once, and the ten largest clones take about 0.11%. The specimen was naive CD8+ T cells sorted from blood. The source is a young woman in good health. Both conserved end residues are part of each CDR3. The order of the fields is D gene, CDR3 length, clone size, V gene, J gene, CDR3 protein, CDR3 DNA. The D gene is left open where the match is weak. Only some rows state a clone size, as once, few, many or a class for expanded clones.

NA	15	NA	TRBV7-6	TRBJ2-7	CASSLAPGTLYEQYF	TGTGCCAGCAGCTTAGCACCGGGGACACTCTACGAGCAGTACTTC
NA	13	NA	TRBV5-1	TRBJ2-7	CASSFGLTYEQYF	TGCGCCAGCAGCTTCGGACTAACCTACGAGCAGTACTTC
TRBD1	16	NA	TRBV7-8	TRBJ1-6	CASSLLGQGVGSPLHF	TGTGCCAGCAGCTTACTTGGGCAGGGGGTCGGTTCACCCCTCCACTTT
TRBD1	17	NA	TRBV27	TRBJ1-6	CASSPTGVGSYNSPLHF	TGTGCCAGCAGCCCGACAGGGGTGGGGTCCTATAATTCACCCCTCCACTTT
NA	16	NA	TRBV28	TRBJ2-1	CASSLSGVSPYNEQFF	TGTGCCAGCAGCCTTTCGGGAGTGAGCCCCTACAATGAGCAGTTCTTC
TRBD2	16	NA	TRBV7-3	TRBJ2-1	CASSLSGEGRENEQFF	TGTGCCAGCAGCTTAAGTGGGGAGGGCCGTGAGAATGAGCAGTTCTTC
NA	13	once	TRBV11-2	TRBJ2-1	CASSLGGRGEQFF	TGTGCCAGCAGCTTAGGGGGGAGAGGGGAGCAGTTCTTC
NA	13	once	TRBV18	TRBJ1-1	CASSPRDSPVAFF	TGTGCCAGCTCACCGCGGGACTCCCCGGTAGCTTTCTTT
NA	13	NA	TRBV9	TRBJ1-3	CASSVTGGNTIYF	TGTGCCAGCAGCGTAACAGGTGGAAACACCATATATTTT
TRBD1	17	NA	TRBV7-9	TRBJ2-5	CASSSTPGQGSLGTQYF	TGTGCCAGCAGCTCGACTCCGGGACAGGGGAGCCTTGGGACCCAGTACTTC
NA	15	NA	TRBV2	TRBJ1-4	CASSMGSEGREKLFF	TGTGCCAGCAGTATGGGGAGCGAGGGGCGAGAAAAACTGTTTTTT
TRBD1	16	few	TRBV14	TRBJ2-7	CASSQALRQGIYEQYF	TGTGCCAGCAGCCAAGCCTTGAGACAGGGAATTTACGAGCAGTACTTC
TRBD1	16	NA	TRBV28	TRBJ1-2	CASRTSQTGRYYGYTF	TGTGCCAGCAGGACAAGTCAGACAGGGCGGTACTATGGCTACACCTTC
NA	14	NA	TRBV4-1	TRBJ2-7	CASSQGSVSYEQYF	TGCGCCAGCAGCCAGGGTAGCGTATCCTACGAGCAGTACTTC
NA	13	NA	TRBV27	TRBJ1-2	CASSLSIVNGYTF	TGTGCCAGCAGTTTATCCATAGTGAATGGCTACACCTTC
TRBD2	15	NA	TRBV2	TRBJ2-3	CASSPLSGSADTQYF	TGTGCCAGCAGCCCCCTGAGCGGGAGCGCAGATACGCAGTATTTT
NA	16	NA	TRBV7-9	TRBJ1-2	CASSLENRDTNYGYTF	TGTGCCAGCAGCTTGGAGAACCGGGACACTAACTATGGCTACACCTTC
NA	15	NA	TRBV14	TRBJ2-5	CASSQYQFAGETQYF	TGTGCCAGCAGCCAATATCAGTTTGCTGGGGAGACCCAGTACTTC
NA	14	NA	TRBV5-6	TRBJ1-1	CASSLGQTNTEAFF	TGTGCCAGCAGCTTGGGACAGACGAACACTGAAGCTTTCTTT
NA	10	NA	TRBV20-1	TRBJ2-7	CSAGAYEQYF	TGCAGTGCGGGAGCCTACGAGCAGTACTTC
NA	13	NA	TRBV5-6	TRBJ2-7	CASEGDTTYEQYF	TGTGCCAGCGAGGGGGACACCACCTACGAGCAGTACTTC
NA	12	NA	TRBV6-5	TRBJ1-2	CASSYAGDGYTF	TGTGCCAGCAGTTACGCGGGTGATGGCTACACCTTC
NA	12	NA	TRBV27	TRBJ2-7	CASNDTPYEQYF	TGTGCCAGCAACGACACCCCCTACGAGCAGTACTTC
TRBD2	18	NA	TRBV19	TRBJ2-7	CASSIDLMGGEGPYEQYF	TGTGCCAGTAGTATAGATCTAATGGGCGGGGAGGGCCCCTACGAGCAGTACTTC
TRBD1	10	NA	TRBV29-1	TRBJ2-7	CSGGQYEQYF	TGCAGCGGGGGACAGTACGAGCAGTACTTC
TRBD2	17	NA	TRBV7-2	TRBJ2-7	CASSLVSGTSGSHEQYF	TGTGCCAGCAGCTTAGTTTCCGGGACTAGCGGGAGTCACGAGCAGTACTTC
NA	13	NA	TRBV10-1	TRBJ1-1	CASSVLPNTEAFF	TGCGCCAGCAGTGTACTCCCTAACACTGAAGCTTTCTTT
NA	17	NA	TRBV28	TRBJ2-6	CASNDPAWGSGANVLTF	TGTGCCAGCAATGATCCAGCTTGGGGCTCTGGGGCCAACGTCCTGACTTTC
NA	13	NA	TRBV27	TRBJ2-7	CASSTQEAYEQYF	TGTGCCAGCAGTACCCAGGAGGCCTACGAGCAGTACTTC
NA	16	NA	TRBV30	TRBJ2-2	CAWSSPRDWGSGELFF	TGTGCCTGGAGTTCCCCGAGGGACTGGGGCAGCGGGGAGCTGTTTTTT
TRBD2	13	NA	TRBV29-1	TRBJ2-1	CSAPPPGGNEQFF	TGCAGCGCCCCTCCCCCGGGGGGCAATGAGCAGTTCTTC
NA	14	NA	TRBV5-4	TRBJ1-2	CASSAVGGPGGYTF	TGTGCCAGCAGTGCCGTGGGGGGCCCTGGTGGCTACACCTTC
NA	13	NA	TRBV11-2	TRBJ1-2	CASSLEGNYGYTF	TGTGCCAGCAGTTTGGAGGGGAACTATGGCTACACCTTC
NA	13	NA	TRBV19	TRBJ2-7	CASSMGGPYEQYF	TGTGCCAGTAGTATGGGAGGACCGTACGAGCAGTACTTC
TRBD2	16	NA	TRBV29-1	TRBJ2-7	CSVVFELAGAWYEQYF	TGCAGCGTTGTATTCGAACTAGCGGGAGCATGGTACGAGCAGTACTTC
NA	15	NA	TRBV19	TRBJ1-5	CASSPQQSRYQPQHF	TGTGCCAGTAGTCCACAACAAAGCCGATATCAGCCCCAGCATTTT
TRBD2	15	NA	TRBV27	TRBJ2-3	CASSSGTLKKDTQYF	TGTGCCAGTTCTAGCGGGACCCTGAAGAAGGATACGCAGTATTTT
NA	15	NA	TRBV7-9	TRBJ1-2	CASSFNPDGPYGYTF	TGTGCCAGCAGTTTCAACCCCGACGGACCCTATGGCTACACCTTC
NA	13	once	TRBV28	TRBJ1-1	CASSRTRITEAFF	TGTGCCAGCAGTCGGACCCGGATCACTGAAGCTTTCTTT